This T cell receptor beta chain emerged from a study of shared clonotypes between healthy human individuals. Sequencing used immunoSEQ multiplex PCR; TCRdb keeps in-frame clones, though not all of them. Among approximately 440,000 clones listed, around 77% were seen once. Adults of Caucasian background living in Nashville, Tennessee made up all donors. Sequences were obtained from PBMCs. The sequence was collected from a woman aged 40 to 50 in good health. Some clones in this sample may be carry-over from other donors' samples.

Written as DNA, the CDR3 is TGTGCCAGCAGCTCGAACTCCACCGGGACGTGTCGCTACGAGCAGTACTTC. This codes for CASSSNSTGTCRYEQYF. This chain joins TRBV11-3 and TRBJ2-7; either TRBD1 or TRBD2 may fit D (5 bases each). CDR1 and CDR2 from the germline V gene are SGHNT and YENEEA. Trimming removed 4 bases from V and 3 bases from J, with 22 bases in between. The CDR3 extends over 17 amino acids.